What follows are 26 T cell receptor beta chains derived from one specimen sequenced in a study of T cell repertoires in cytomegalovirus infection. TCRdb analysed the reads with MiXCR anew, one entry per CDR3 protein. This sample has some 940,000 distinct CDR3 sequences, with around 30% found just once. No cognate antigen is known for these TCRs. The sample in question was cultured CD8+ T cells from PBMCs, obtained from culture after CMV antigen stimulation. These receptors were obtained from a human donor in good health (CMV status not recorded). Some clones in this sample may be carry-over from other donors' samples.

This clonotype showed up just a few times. The CDR3 DNA reads as TGTGCCATCAGTGGGGAGGGCCCCCATCAGCCCCAGCATTTT. Translation: CAISGEGPHQPQHF. The V gene is TRBV10-3, the J gene TRBJ1-5; D ambiguous. The CDR3 totals 14 residues. The germline V and J ends were trimmed by 4 bases and 5 bases, with 12 bases remaining between them. In germline, CDR1 is ENHRY, CDR2 SYGVKD.

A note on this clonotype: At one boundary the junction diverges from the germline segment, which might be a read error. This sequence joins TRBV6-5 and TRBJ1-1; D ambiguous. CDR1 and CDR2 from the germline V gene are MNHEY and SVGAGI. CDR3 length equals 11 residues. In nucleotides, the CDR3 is TGTGCCAGCACTTACTACACTGAAGCTTTCTTT. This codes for CASTYYTEAFF.

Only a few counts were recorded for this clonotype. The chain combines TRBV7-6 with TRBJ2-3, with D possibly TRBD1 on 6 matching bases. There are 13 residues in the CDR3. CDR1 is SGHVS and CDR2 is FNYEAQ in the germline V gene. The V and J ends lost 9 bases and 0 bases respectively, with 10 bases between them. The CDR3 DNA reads TGTGCCAGTTGGGACACGAGCACAGATACGCAGTATTTT. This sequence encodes CASWDTSTDTQYF.

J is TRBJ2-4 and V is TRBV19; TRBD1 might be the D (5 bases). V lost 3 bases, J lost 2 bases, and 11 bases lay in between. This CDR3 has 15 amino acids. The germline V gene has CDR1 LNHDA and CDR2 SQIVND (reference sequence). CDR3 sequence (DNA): TGTGCCAGTAGTATCTTGGCAGGGACCAAAAACATTCAGTACTTC. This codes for CASSILAGTKNIQYF.

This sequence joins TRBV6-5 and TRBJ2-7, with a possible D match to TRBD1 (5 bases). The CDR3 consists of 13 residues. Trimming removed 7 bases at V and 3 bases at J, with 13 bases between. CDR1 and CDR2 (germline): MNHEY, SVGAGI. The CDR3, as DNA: TGTGCCAGCATTTCAAATCAGGGCTACGAGCAGTACTTC. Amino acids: CASISNQGYEQYF.

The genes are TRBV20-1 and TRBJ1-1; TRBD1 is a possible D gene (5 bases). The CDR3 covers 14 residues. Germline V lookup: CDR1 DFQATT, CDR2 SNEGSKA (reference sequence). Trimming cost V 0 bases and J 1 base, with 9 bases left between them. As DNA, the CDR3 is TGCAGTGCTAGAGACCTCAGGGAGAACACTGAAGCTTTCTTT. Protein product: CSARDLRENTEAFF.

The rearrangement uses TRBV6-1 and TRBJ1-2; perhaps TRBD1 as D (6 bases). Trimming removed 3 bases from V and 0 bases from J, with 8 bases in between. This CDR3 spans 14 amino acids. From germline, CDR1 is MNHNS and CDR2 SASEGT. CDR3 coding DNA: TGTGCCAGCAGTGAGGACAGAGCTAACTATGGCTACACCTTC. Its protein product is CASSEDRANYGYTF.

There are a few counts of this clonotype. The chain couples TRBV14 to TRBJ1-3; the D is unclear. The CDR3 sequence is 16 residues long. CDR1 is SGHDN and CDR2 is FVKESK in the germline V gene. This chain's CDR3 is CAAAGPLKHSGNTIYF. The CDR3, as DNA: TGTGCAGCCGCAGGTCCCCTCAAACACTCTGGAAACACCATATATTTT.

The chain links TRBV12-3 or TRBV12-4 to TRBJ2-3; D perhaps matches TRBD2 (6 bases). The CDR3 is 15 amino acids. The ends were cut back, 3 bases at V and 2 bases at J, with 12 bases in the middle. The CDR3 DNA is TGTGCCAGCAGTTTCGCGGAGCGGGCCACAGATACGCAGTATTTT. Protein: CASSFAERATDTQYF.

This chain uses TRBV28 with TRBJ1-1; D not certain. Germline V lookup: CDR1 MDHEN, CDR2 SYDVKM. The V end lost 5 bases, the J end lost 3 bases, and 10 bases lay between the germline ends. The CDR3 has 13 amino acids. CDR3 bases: TGTGCCAGCAGTCAGCCGGTGGACACTGAAGCTTTCTTT. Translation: CASSQPVDTEAFF.

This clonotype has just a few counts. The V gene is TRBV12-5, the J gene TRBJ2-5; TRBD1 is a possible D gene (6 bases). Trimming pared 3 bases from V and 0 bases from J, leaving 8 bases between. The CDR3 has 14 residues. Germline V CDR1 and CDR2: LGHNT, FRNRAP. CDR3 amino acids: CASGLGQYQETQYF. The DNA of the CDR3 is TGTGCTAGTGGTTTAGGACAGTACCAAGAGACCCAGTACTTC.

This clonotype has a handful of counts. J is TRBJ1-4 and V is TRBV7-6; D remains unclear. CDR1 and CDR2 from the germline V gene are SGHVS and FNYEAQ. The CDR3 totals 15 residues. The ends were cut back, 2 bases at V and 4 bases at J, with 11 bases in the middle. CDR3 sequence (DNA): TGTGCCAGCAGCTTATTTCCCGGATTTAATGAAAAACTGTTTTTT. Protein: CASSLFPGFNEKLFF.

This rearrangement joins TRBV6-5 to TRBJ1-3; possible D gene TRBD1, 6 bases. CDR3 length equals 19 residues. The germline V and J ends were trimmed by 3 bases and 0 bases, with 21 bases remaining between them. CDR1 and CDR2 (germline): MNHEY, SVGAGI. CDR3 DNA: TGTGCCAGCAGTTATTCGATCTCAAGAGAAGGGGGCTCTGGAAACACCATATATTTT. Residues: CASSYSISREGGSGNTIYF.

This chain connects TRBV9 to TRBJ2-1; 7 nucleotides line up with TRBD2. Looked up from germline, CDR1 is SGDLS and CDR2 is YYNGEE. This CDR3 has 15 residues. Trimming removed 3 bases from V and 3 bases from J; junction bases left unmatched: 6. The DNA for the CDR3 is TGTGCCAGCAGCGGACTAGCTAATAACTACAATGAGCAGTTCTTC. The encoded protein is CASSGLANNYNEQFF.

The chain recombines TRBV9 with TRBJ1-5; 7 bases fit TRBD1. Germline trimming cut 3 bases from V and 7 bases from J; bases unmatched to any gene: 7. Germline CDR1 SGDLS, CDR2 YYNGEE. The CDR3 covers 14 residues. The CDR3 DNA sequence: TGTGCCAGCAGCGCCACAGGGGCCGGGCAGCCCCAGCATTTT. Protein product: CASSATGAGQPQHF.

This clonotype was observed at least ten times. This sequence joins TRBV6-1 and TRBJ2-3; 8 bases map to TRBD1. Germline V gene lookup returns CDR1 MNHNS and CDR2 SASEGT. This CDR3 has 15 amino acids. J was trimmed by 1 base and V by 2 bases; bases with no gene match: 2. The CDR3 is CASSERGQGTDTQYF. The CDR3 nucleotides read TGTGCCAGCAGTGAAAGGGGACAGGGCACAGATACGCAGTATTTT.

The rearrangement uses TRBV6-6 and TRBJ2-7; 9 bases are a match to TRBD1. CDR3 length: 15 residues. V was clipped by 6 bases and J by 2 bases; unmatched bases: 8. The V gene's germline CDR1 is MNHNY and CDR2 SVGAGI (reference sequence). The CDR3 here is CASSPKTGGTYEQYF. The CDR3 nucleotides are TGTGCCAGCAGCCCAAAGACAGGGGGAACCTACGAGCAGTACTTC.

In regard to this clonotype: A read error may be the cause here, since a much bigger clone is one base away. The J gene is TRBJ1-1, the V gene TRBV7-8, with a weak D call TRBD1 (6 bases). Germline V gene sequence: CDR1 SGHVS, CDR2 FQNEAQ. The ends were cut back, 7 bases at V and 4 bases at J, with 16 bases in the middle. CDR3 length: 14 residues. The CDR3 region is CASNLGHLPTEAFF. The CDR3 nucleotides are TGTGCCAGCAACTTGGGACATCTACCCACTGAAGCTTTCTTT.

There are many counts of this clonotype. CDR3 DNA sequence: TGTGCCAGCAGTTTTGGGGGCTCTGGAAACACCATATATTTT. Amino acid sequence: CASSFGGSGNTIYF. The rearrangement joins TRBV27 to TRBJ1-3; the D gene is possibly TRBD1 (5 bases). CDR3 length: 14 residues. Looked up from germline, CDR1 is MNHEY and CDR2 is SMNVEV (reference sequence). The V gene lost 3 bases and the J gene lost 0 bases, with 6 bases spanning the gap.

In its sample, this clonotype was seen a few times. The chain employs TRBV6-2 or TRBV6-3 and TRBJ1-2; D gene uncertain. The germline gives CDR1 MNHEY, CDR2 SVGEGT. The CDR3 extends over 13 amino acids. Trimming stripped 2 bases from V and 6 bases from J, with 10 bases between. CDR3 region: CASSYGVENGYTF. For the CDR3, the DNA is TGTGCCAGCAGTTACGGGGTTGAGAATGGCTACACCTTC.

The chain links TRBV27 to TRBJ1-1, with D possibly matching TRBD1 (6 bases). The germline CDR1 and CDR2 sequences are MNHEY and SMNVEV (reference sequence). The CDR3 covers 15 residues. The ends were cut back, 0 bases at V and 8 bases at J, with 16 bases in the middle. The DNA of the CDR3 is TGTGCCAGCAGTTTATCGATAGGAGGGGGGGCCGAAGCTTTCTTT. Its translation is CASSLSIGGGAEAFF.

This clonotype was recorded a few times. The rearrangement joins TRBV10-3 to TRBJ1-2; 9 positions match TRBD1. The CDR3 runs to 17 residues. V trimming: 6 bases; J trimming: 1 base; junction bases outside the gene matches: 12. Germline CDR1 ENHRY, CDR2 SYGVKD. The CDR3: CAISPSHRDRVNYGYTF. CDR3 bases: TGTGCCATCAGCCCAAGCCACCGGGACAGGGTTAACTATGGCTACACCTTC.

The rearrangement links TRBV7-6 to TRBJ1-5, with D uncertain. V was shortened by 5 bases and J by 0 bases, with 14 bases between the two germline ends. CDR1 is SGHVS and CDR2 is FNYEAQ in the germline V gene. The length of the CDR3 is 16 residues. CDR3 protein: CASSGQAGDSNQPQHF. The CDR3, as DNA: TGTGCCAGCAGCGGGCAGGCCGGTGATAGCAATCAGCCCCAGCATTTT.

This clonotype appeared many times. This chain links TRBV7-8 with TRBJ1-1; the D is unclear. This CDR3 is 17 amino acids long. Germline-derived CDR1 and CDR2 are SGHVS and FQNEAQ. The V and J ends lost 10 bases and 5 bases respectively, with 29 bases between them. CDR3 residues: CATTPRRASTLGTEAFF. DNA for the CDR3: TGTGCCACCACTCCAAGGCGGGCGTCAACCCTGGGGACTGAAGCTTTCTTT.

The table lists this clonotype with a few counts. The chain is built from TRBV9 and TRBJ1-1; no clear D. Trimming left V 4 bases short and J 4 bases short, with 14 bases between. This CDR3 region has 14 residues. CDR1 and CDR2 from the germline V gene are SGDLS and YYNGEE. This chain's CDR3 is CASSPWDASTEAFF. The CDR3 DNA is TGTGCCAGCAGCCCGTGGGATGCGAGCACTGAAGCTTTCTTT.

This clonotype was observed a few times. The CDR3 here is CASSPSGAFGEQYV. For the CDR3, the DNA is TGTGCCAGCAGTCCTTCGGGCGCCTTTGGGGAGCAGTACGTC. The J gene is TRBJ2-7, the V gene TRBV27; D not resolved. From germline, CDR1 is MNHEY and CDR2 SMNVEV (reference sequence). Trimming stripped 5 bases from V and 7 bases from J, with 18 bases between. The CDR3 loop spans 14 amino acids.